A single sample is the source of the 5 T cell receptor beta chains below, sequenced in a study of blood T cell repertoires in COVID-19. Here immunoSEQ multiplex PCR was the method, and the copy in TCRdb shows in-frame clones only, minus some. Of 150,000 to 200,000 clones in the sample, just under 90% were seen once. The sample comprised peripheral blood. The receptors were sampled from a young man with active or convalescent COVID-19.

This chain connects TRBV30 to TRBJ2-7; 7 nucleotides match TRBD2. There are 15 residues in the CDR3. Germline V gene lookup returns CDR1 GTSNPN and CDR2 SVGIG (reference sequence). V was pared by 0 bases and J by 5 bases, with 10 bases of the junction left unmatched. CDR3 amino acids: CAWSVPLRGSNEQYF. The CDR3 DNA reads as TGTGCCTGGAGTGTACCCCTTCGCGGGAGCAACGAGCAGTACTTC.

This chain connects TRBV3-1 (or the pseudogene TRBV3-2) to TRBJ2-1; D remains ambiguous. Trimming shortened V by 0 bases and J by 14 bases, and 17 bases separated the two germline ends. Germline CDR1 LGHDT, CDR2 YNNKEL (reference sequence). The CDR3 is made up of 14 amino acids. CDR3 amino acids: CASSQDLFAKLKFF. The CDR3 coding sequence is TGTGCCAGCAGCCAAGATCTTTTCGCTAAGTTGAAGTTCTTC.

The table lists this clone with a count of one. The chain recombines TRBV10-1 with TRBJ2-3, with 8 bases aligning to TRBD2. The CDR3 totals 15 residues. The ends lost 3 bases at V and 4 bases at J; junction bases unmatched: 6. Germline values: CDR1 WNHNN, CDR2 SYGVQD (reference sequence). The chain's CDR3 is CASSDTRGGADTQYF. In DNA form, the CDR3 reads TGCGCCAGCAGTGACACCCGGGGGGGAGCAGATACGCAGTATTTT.

CDR3: CATSRTREIAYNEQFF. In DNA form, the CDR3 reads TGTGCCACCAGCAGGACCCGGGAGATAGCCTACAATGAGCAGTTCTTC. The chain carries TRBV15 and TRBJ2-1, with D tentatively TRBD2 (6 bases). The V and J ends lost 3 bases and 2 bases respectively, with 14 bases between them. Germline lookup yields CDR1 LNHNV and CDR2 YYDKDF (reference sequence). This CDR3 region has 16 residues. Together with reference TRBV15 and TRBJ2-1, the CDR3 gives the full variable domain: DAMVIQNPRYQVTQFGKPVTLSCSQTLNHNVMYWYQQKSSQAPKLLFHYYDKDFNNEADTPDNFQSRRPNTSFCFLDIRSPGLGDTAMYLCATSRTREIAYNEQFFGPGTRLTVL.

V usage is TRBV7-2 and J usage is TRBJ2-7, with 9 bases aligning to TRBD1. This CDR3 spans 15 amino acids. Germline lookup yields CDR1 SGHTA and CDR2 FQGNSA. V lost 6 bases and J lost 4; bases outside the gene matches: 10. CDR3 in amino acids: CASRKAGTGTYEQYF. CDR3 in DNA: TGTGCCAGCAGGAAGGCCGGGACAGGGACGTACGAGCAGTACTTC. Looking up the rest from reference TRBV7-2 and TRBJ2-7 gives the full variable domain: GAGVSQSPSNKVTEKGKDVELRCDPISGHTALYWYRQSLGQGLEFLIYFQGNSAPDKSGLPSDRFSAERTGGSVSTLTIQRTQQEDSAVYLCASRKAGTGTYEQYFGPGTRLTVT.